These 19 T cell receptor beta chains originate from one sample sequenced in a study of cytomegalovirus exposure and HLA in healthy donors. A multiplex PCR was run with 60 Vbeta primers and 13 Jbeta primers. Here immunoSEQ multiplex PCR was the method, and the copy in TCRdb shows in-frame clones only, minus some. The sample has roughly 150,000 clones, over 80% seen once. The source material was PBMCs. The source is a girl between 5 and 17 years old in good health and CMV-seropositive.

J is TRBJ1-1 and V is TRBV30; D gene unclear. This CDR3 contains 12 residues. Germline assignment: CDR1 GTSNPN and CDR2 SVGIG (reference sequence). The V end lost 7 bases, the J end lost 5 bases, and 14 bases lay between the germline ends. The CDR3, as DNA: TGTGCCTCACTCGAGGGAGTGACTGAAGCTTTCTTT. Protein: CASLEGVTEAFF.

The chain couples TRBV30 to TRBJ1-3; possibly TRBD1 for D (5 bases). This CDR3 comprises 11 residues. Trimming took off 0 bases at V and 8 bases at J, with 5 bases between the two ends. Looked up from germline, CDR1 is GTSNPN and CDR2 is SVGIG (reference sequence). For the CDR3, the DNA is TGTGCCTGGAGTGTAGGGGACACCATATATTTT. Translating it yields CAWSVGDTIYF.

The chain links TRBV28 to TRBJ2-2; possible D gene TRBD2, 6 bases. This CDR3 comprises 16 residues. Trimming shortened V by 3 bases and J by 3 bases, and 14 bases separated the two germline ends. Germline loops: CDR1 MDHEN, CDR2 SYDVKM. The CDR3 protein is CASSFLEGLDTGELFF. CDR3 sequence (DNA): TGTGCCAGCAGTTTCCTGGAGGGCCTTGACACCGGGGAGCTGTTTTTT.

The rearrangement links TRBV7-9 to TRBJ1-5, with D perhaps matching TRBD1 (5 bases). With 5 bases removed from V and 3 bases from J, the gap between germline ends came to 14 bases. The CDR3 runs to 15 residues. CDR1 is SEHNR and CDR2 is FQNEAQ in the germline V gene (reference sequence). This chain's CDR3 is CASSLGLGVNQPQHF. Here the CDR3 DNA reads TGTGCCAGCAGCCTGGGACTTGGTGTCAATCAGCCCCAGCATTTT.

The gene calls are TRBV11-1 and TRBJ1-2; maybe TRBD1 (6 bases). The V end lost 5 bases, the J end lost 8 bases, and 15 bases lay between the germline ends. CDR1 is SGHAT, CDR2 FQDESV, per germline (reference sequence). CDR3 length: 13 residues. CDR3 residues: CASSPLGGRGYTF. The CDR3 region has the DNA TGTGCCAGCAGCCCCCTAGGGGGTCGGGGCTACACCTTC.

The V call is TRBV2, the J call TRBJ1-1; D is undetermined. Looked up from germline, CDR1 is SNHLY and CDR2 is FYNNEI. Trimming cost V 3 bases and J 10 bases, with 15 bases left between them. This CDR3 region has 13 residues. CDR3 nucleotide sequence: TGTGCCAGCAGTGACTTTGTTCGGGAAGGAGCTTTCTTT. Protein sequence: CASSDFVREGAFF.

The chain employs TRBV18 and TRBJ1-1; TRBD1 matches 8 bases. CDR1 is KGHSH, CDR2 LQKENI, per germline. The V gene end was trimmed by 3 bases and the J gene end by 11 bases; junction bases not matched to a gene: 23. The CDR3 has 18 amino acids. The CDR3 DNA is TGTGCCAGCTCACCGAACGGAGCCGGGGACAGGCTATCAGGAGGGGCTTTCTTT. It specifies CASSPNGAGDRLSGGAFF.

The V and J genes are TRBV27 and TRBJ2-1; D is unresolved. This CDR3 comprises 13 residues. The V and J ends lost 0 bases and 6 bases respectively, with 6 bases between them. Germline values: CDR1 MNHEY, CDR2 SMNVEV (reference sequence). The CDR3 sequence is CASSLSAFNEQFF. CDR3 coding DNA: TGTGCCAGCAGTTTATCGGCTTTCAATGAGCAGTTCTTC.

The CDR3 nucleotides are TGTGCCAGCAGTTTAAGGCTAGCGGGCAATGAGCAGTTCTTC. This codes for CASSLRLAGNEQFF. The chain combines TRBV28 with TRBJ2-1; 8 bases map to TRBD2. V shed 2 bases, J shed 6 bases, and the junction held 3 bases outside the gene matches. This CDR3 comprises 14 residues. The germline gives CDR1 MDHEN, CDR2 SYDVKM.

This clone was recorded once. The V gene is TRBV6-6, the J gene TRBJ1-1, with 9 bases aligning to TRBD1. J was trimmed by 0 bases and V by 5 bases; bases with no gene match: 4. Germline-derived CDR1 and CDR2 are MNHNY and SVGAGI (reference sequence). The CDR3 has 15 residues. CDR3 DNA sequence: TGTGCCAGCAGTGGGACAGGGTCGATGAACACTGAAGCTTTCTTT. Its translation: CASSGTGSMNTEAFF.

CDR3 loop: CASSHRASFKGRAYGYTF. The CDR3 region has the DNA TGTGCCAGCAGCCATCGGGCCTCCTTTAAGGGGAGGGCCTATGGCTACACCTTC. The chain combines TRBV7-9 with TRBJ1-2, with D possibly TRBD1 on 5 matching bases. The CDR3 extends over 18 amino acids. CDR1 and CDR2 (germline): SEHNR, FQNEAQ (reference sequence). Trimming stripped 5 bases from V and 4 bases from J, with 26 bases between.

V is TRBV4-3 and J is TRBJ2-7, with 14 bases lining up with TRBD2. V shed 0 bases and J 2 bases; nucleotides not matched to a gene: 15. The germline CDR1 and CDR2 sequences are LGHNA and YSLEER. The CDR3 has 21 amino acids. The CDR3 sequence is CASSQDYGRRMTSGGAYEQYF. The CDR3 DNA reads as TGCGCCAGCAGCCAAGATTACGGCCGTCGGATGACTAGCGGGGGGGCCTACGAGCAGTACTTC.

This clone was seen a few times. The rearrangement uses TRBV27 and TRBJ1-2; TRBD1 matches at 7 bases. This CDR3 comprises 15 residues. The V segment lost 5 bases and the J segment 4 bases; nucleotides outside the gene matches: 10. Germline V gene lookup returns CDR1 MNHEY and CDR2 SMNVEV (reference sequence). CDR3 amino acids: CASSPSGTELYGYTF. In DNA, the CDR3 is TGTGCCAGCAGTCCCTCCGGGACAGAACTCTATGGCTACACCTTC.

The chain links TRBV11-3 to TRBJ2-1; D remains unclear. The V end lost 5 bases, the J end lost 9 bases, and 11 bases lay between the germline ends. This CDR3 has 12 amino acids. Germline values: CDR1 SGHNT, CDR2 YENEEA. The CDR3 protein is CASSIESGEQFF. The CDR3 DNA reads TGTGCCAGCAGCATCGAGTCGGGTGAGCAGTTCTTC.

As concerns this clone: Here the CDR3 omits its conserved ending phenylalanine or tryptophan, so a read error is the likely source. Because the CDR3's place on the DNA is in doubt, the DNA is left out and the CDR3 is given as listed by TCRdb. This chain links TRBV6-1 with TRBJ2-3; the table's D call TRBD2 went unverified against the DNA. Germline assignment: CDR1 MNHNS and CDR2 SASEGT. The CDR3 is made up of 14 amino acids, end residues included. The CDR3 loop is CASSDATWGGGGLE.

This chain connects TRBV9 to TRBJ2-3; 11 nucleotides line up with TRBD2. Trimming at V came to 3 bases and at J to 3 bases, leaving 6 bases not matched to a gene. Germline V gene lookup returns CDR1 SGDLS and CDR2 YYNGEE. The CDR3 runs 16 residues. The CDR3 protein is CASSERLAGFTDTQYF. Here the CDR3 DNA reads TGTGCCAGCAGCGAGCGACTAGCGGGGTTTACAGATACGCAGTATTTT.

J is TRBJ2-5 and V is TRBV7-2; D is undetermined. The tail of the sequence fits TRBJ2-7 better, so the J call may be wrong. The V gene's germline CDR1 is SGHTA and CDR2 FQGNSA. This CDR3 has 11 residues. The CDR3 is CASSLRYEQYF. The CDR3 bases are TGTGCCAGCAGCTTACGCTACGAGCAGTACTTC.

The J gene is TRBJ1-2, the V gene TRBV7-9, with D perhaps matching TRBD1 (5 bases). This CDR3 region has 15 residues. Deletions cut 5 bases from V and 5 bases from J, with 18 bases between. Germline loops: CDR1 SEHNR, CDR2 FQNEAQ (reference sequence). CDR3 protein: CASSTGEASSYGYTF. CDR3 in DNA: TGTGCCAGCAGCACGGGGGAGGCATCCTCATATGGCTACACCTTC.

V and J are TRBV15 and TRBJ1-4; no clear D. The V end was cut by 0 bases, the J end by 0 bases, with 5 bases between. CDR3 size: 15 residues. Germline V gene lookup returns CDR1 LNHNV and CDR2 YYDKDF (reference sequence). The CDR3 is CATSRDLATNEKLFF. CDR3 DNA: TGTGCCACCAGCAGAGATCTTGCAACTAATGAAAAACTGTTTTTT.